A single sample is the source of the 18 T cell receptor beta chains below, sequenced in a study of cytomegalovirus exposure and HLA in healthy donors. PCR primers comprised 60 Vbeta and 13 Jbeta primers. TCRdb's table, derived via immunoSEQ multiplex PCR, lists solely in-frame clones and lacks some. The repertoire holds around 150,000 clones, with about 72% as singletons. The sequenced sample was PBMCs. The receptors come from a man aged 45-65 years in good health and CMV-seropositive.

The V gene is TRBV25-1, the J gene TRBJ2-2; D is undetermined. Germline CDR1 MGHDK, CDR2 SYGVNS. The CDR3 consists of 15 residues. V dropped 3 bases and J dropped 4 bases, with 12 bases sitting between them. CDR3 in DNA: TGTGCCAGCAGTGATGCCCGGGTGGGCACCGGGGAGCTGTTTTTT. Translation gives CASSDARVGTGELFF.

The J gene is TRBJ1-2, the V gene TRBV18; TRBD1 agrees at 7 bases. The junction had 12 bases not matched to a gene; V was cut back by 2 bases and J by 6 bases. CDR1 KGHSH and CDR2 LQKENI come from the germline V gene. The CDR3 is 16 residues long. CDR3 sequence (DNA): TGTGCCAGCTCACCAGGAGTGTCCGGGACAGTGAATGGCTACACCTTC. It yields the protein CASSPGVSGTVNGYTF.

The chain carries TRBV5-4 and TRBJ1-1; 8 bases align to TRBD1. The CDR3 has 15 residues. Germline V gene data show CDR1 as SGHNT and CDR2 as YYREEE (reference sequence). V lost 4 bases to trimming and J lost 4 bases; unmatched junction nucleotides: 9. CDR3 region: CASSPTQGARTEAFF. Written as DNA, the CDR3 is TGTGCCAGCAGCCCAACCCAGGGGGCGCGCACTGAAGCTTTCTTT.

J is TRBJ2-5 and V is TRBV28, with TRBD1 identical over 7 bases. The V and J ends lost 8 bases and 5 bases, in that order; junction bases with no gene match: 8. This CDR3 has 13 residues. The germline V gene encodes CDR1 MDHEN and CDR2 SYDVKM. The CDR3 bases are TGTGCCAGCTTTGAGGGGGCCCAGGAGACCCAGTACTTC. Encoded protein: CASFEGAQETQYF.

The rearrangement uses TRBV11-3 and TRBJ2-7, with D possibly being TRBD1 (7 bases). Germline lookup yields CDR1 SGHNT and CDR2 YENEEA. V was clipped by 4 bases and J by 4 bases, with 11 bases between them. The CDR3 runs to 13 residues. The CDR3 sequence is CASSYGGQYEQYF. CDR3 bases: TGTGCCAGCAGCTACGGGGGACAGTACGAGCAGTACTTC.

This clone was observed a handful of times. One end of the junction fails to match germline, which may point to a read error. The V and J genes are TRBV2 and TRBJ1-6; D gene ambiguous. CDR1 is SNHLY and CDR2 is FYNNEI in the germline V gene. This CDR3 has 13 amino acids. In DNA, the CDR3 is TGTGCCAGCAGGGAAGGGCTGGATTCACCCCTCCACTTT. This gives the protein CASREGLDSPLHF.

The chain joins TRBV9 to TRBJ2-5, with a weak D call TRBD2 (7 bases). This CDR3 has 14 residues. CDR1 is SGDLS, CDR2 YYNGEE, per germline. Trimming took 4 bases from V and 5 from J, leaving 15 bases between them. Here the CDR3 reads CASSRRGGLETQYF. CDR3 DNA: TGTGCCAGCAGCCGTAGGGGGGGACTGGAGACCCAGTACTTC. The variable domain in full, with the rest retrieved from reference TRBV9 and TRBJ2-5, is DSGVTQTPKHLITATGQRVTLRCSPRSGDLSVYWYQQSLDQGLQFLIQYYNGEERAKGNILERFSAQQFPDLHSELNLSSLELGDSALYFCASSRRGGLETQYFGPGTRLLVL.

The V and J genes are TRBV15 and TRBJ1-2, with D perhaps TRBD1 (6 bases). Per the germline V gene, CDR1 is LNHNV and CDR2 is YYDKDF (reference sequence). V was trimmed by 0 bases and J by 9 bases, leaving 17 bases between them. The CDR3 contains 15 residues. The CDR3 coding sequence is TGTGCCACCAGCAGAGATCGTAGGGACACCCATCGCTACACCTTC. It specifies CATSRDRRDTHRYTF.

In its sample, this clone was seen once. The rearrangement links TRBV7-2 to TRBJ2-2; TRBD1 aligns across 8 bases. The CDR3 is made up of 15 amino acids. The V gene's germline CDR1 is SGHTA and CDR2 FQGNSA. V dropped 6 bases and J dropped 6; count of bases not matched to a gene: 9. The CDR3 nucleotides read TGTGCCAGCAGTCCCTGGACAGGGCACCCCGGGGAGCTGTTTTTT. The encoded protein is CASSPWTGHPGELFF.

This chain connects TRBV7-2 to TRBJ2-3; D is unclear. Germline-derived CDR1 and CDR2 are SGHTA and FQGNSA. This CDR3 has 12 residues. Trimming cost V 5 bases and J 6 bases, with 9 bases left between them. CDR3 region: CASSQQKDTQYF. Here the CDR3 DNA reads TGTGCCAGCAGCCAACAAAAGGATACGCAGTATTTT.

V usage is TRBV2 and J usage is TRBJ1-1; 9 bases are shared with TRBD1. CDR3 length: 17 residues. The V gene's germline CDR1 is SNHLY and CDR2 FYNNEI. Trimming took 6 bases from V and 6 from J; bases not matched to a gene: 17. In DNA, the CDR3 is TGTGCCAGCAGACCCAGCCGGGACAGGGAGAGGGTGTCTGAAGCTTTCTTT. Protein sequence: CASRPSRDRERVSEAFF.

The chain recombines TRBV11-3 with TRBJ1-1, with TRBD1 matching 7 bases. The CDR3 extends over 14 amino acids. J gave up 4 bases and V 5 bases, and 7 bases lay outside the gene matches. Germline-derived CDR1 and CDR2 are SGHNT and YENEEA. For the CDR3, the DNA is TGTGCCAGCAGCCGACAGGGAGGCACCACTGAAGCTTTCTTT. This sequence encodes CASSRQGGTTEAFF.

This chain joins TRBV9 and TRBJ2-1; D not certain. Per the germline V gene, CDR1 is SGDLS and CDR2 is YYNGEE. This CDR3 is built from 13 residues. The ends were cut back, 0 bases at V and 10 bases at J, with 11 bases in the middle. The CDR3 DNA sequence: TGTGCCAGCAGCGTAGGGTATATAGCAGAGCAGTTCTTC. This gives the protein CASSVGYIAEQFF.

This clone was seen only a few times. This chain connects TRBV6-1 to TRBJ2-3; 9 positions match TRBD2. Trimming removed 6 bases from V and 8 bases from J; junction bases left unmatched: 6. Germline-derived CDR1 and CDR2 are MNHNS and SASEGT. This CDR3 contains 13 residues. The CDR3, as DNA: TGTGCCAGCAGGGGGGATAGCGGGGGTACGCAGTATTTT. This translates into CASRGDSGGTQYF.

The chain recombines TRBV4-1 with TRBJ1-4, with 9 bases fitting TRBD1. This CDR3 is 17 amino acids long. The V and J ends lost 1 base and 8 bases, in that order; junction bases with no gene match: 11. Germline V gene lookup returns CDR1 MGHRA and CDR2 YSYEKL. The CDR3 reads CASSQVGDRAFGEKLFF. The CDR3 nucleotides are TGCGCCAGCAGCCAAGTGGGGGACAGGGCGTTCGGAGAAAAACTGTTTTTT.

The chain carries TRBV27 and TRBJ2-7; tentatively, D is TRBD1 (6 bases). Germline CDR1 reads MNHEY; CDR2 reads SMNVEV (reference sequence). V lost 10 bases to trimming and J lost 0 bases, with 19 bases between them. The CDR3 runs to 15 residues. CDR3 nucleotide sequence: TGTGCCACCACGCGGTCCCAGGGGAGCTCCTACGAGCAGTACTTC. Its protein is CATTRSQGSSYEQYF.

The gene calls are TRBV5-1 and TRBJ2-5; 9 nucleotides agree with TRBD1. V lost 3 bases to trimming and J lost 5 bases; unmatched junction nucleotides: 8. Germline V lookup: CDR1 SGHRS, CDR2 YFSETQ. The CDR3 is 15 residues long. CDR3 sequence: CASSSNRGRGETQYF. In DNA, the CDR3 is TGCGCCAGCAGCTCGAACAGGGGGCGAGGGGAGACCCAGTACTTC.

This clone was seen once. This rearrangement joins TRBV27 to TRBJ1-4; D gene uncertain. The CDR3 consists of 14 residues. V was trimmed by 7 bases and J by 7 bases, leaving 16 bases between them. Per germline, CDR1 MNHEY and CDR2 SMNVEV (reference sequence). The CDR3 reads CASKSSVNGEKLFF. DNA for the CDR3: TGTGCCAGCAAAAGCTCGGTAAATGGTGAAAAACTGTTTTTT.